One sample yielded the 18 T cell receptor beta chains listed below, sequenced in a study of blood T cell repertoires in COVID-19. TCRdb's copy holds only in-frame clones and misses some; the assay was immunoSEQ multiplex PCR. Here the sample spans about 230,000 clones, 85% to 90% being singletons. The sequencing sample was made of peripheral blood. These receptors were taken from a man between 45 and 60 years old with COVID-19, enrolled during active disease.

The rearrangement joins TRBV2 to TRBJ1-2, with a weak D call TRBD1 (6 bases). The CDR3 runs to 14 residues. Germline V gene data show CDR1 as SNHLY and CDR2 as FYNNEI. V was pared by 6 bases and J by 2 bases, with 13 bases between. CDR3 residues: CASSPQGENYGYTF. In DNA form, the CDR3 reads TGTGCCAGCAGCCCACAGGGTGAGAACTATGGCTACACCTTC.

Regarding this clone: Distinct nucleotide sequences in the sample also encode this CDR3. J is TRBJ1-1 and V is TRBV12-3 or TRBV12-4; D not certain. The CDR3 sequence is 13 residues long. V was cut by 5 bases and J by 1 base, with 8 bases left in between. CDR3 region: CASSLSGNTEAFF. CDR3 nucleotide sequence: TGTGCCAGCAGTCTCTCGGGGAACACTGAAGCTTTCTTT.

V and J are TRBV28 and TRBJ1-4; the match to TRBD1 covers 8 bases. V trimming: 4 bases; J trimming: 7 bases; junction bases outside the gene matches: 8. This CDR3 spans 15 amino acids. Germline V CDR1 and CDR2: MDHEN, SYDVKM. The CDR3 DNA is TGTGCCAGCAGTTCCTCCGGGACAGGCAGTGAAAAACTGTTTTTT. This translates into CASSSSGTGSEKLFF.

The chain couples TRBV7-9 to TRBJ2-2, with a weak D call TRBD2 (6 bases). The CDR3 loop spans 14 amino acids. V shed 7 bases and J shed 3 bases, with 12 bases lying between them. CDR1 and CDR2 from the germline V gene are SEHNR and FQNEAQ (reference sequence). This chain's CDR3 is CASTRESDTGELFF. The CDR3 DNA is TGTGCCAGCACCCGGGAGAGCGACACCGGGGAGCTGTTTTTT. The full variable domain, in which reference TRBV7-9 and TRBJ2-2 provide the parts outside the CDR3, is DTGVSQNPRHKITKRGQNVTFRCDPISEHNRLYWYRQTLGQGPEFLTYFQNEAQLEKSRLLSDRFSAERPKGSFSTLEIQRTEQGDSAMYLCASTRESDTGELFFGEGSRLTVL.

V usage is TRBV19 and J usage is TRBJ2-7; TRBD1 aligns across 11 bases. The CDR3 has 14 residues. Germline CDR1 LNHDA, CDR2 SQIVND (reference sequence). V shed 6 bases, J shed 2 bases, and the junction held 3 bases outside the gene matches. CDR3 DNA sequence: TGTGCCAGTAGAGGGACAGGGGGGCCCTACGAGCAGTACTTC. Protein: CASRGTGGPYEQYF.

This clone was counted many times. The V gene is TRBV18, the J gene TRBJ1-2; a possible D gene is TRBD1 (6 bases). Germline CDR1 and CDR2: KGHSH and LQKENI. V gave up 3 bases and J gave up 7 bases, with 18 bases separating them. The CDR3 extends over 15 amino acids. The CDR3 nucleotides read TGTGCCAGCTCACCTACCCCGCCAGGGGAGGGTGGCTACACCTTC. As protein: CASSPTPPGEGGYTF.

The chain carries TRBV18 and TRBJ2-7, with 9 bases lining up with TRBD1. The J segment lost 1 base and the V segment lost 4 bases, leaving 5 bases of the junction unmatched. Germline loops: CDR1 KGHSH, CDR2 LQKENI. This CDR3 comprises 15 residues. CDR3 bases: TGTGCCAGCTCACGTGGGACAGGGTCTTCCTACGAGCAGTACTTC. It is translated as CASSRGTGSSYEQYF.

This clone was observed a single time. The chain uses TRBV5-6 and TRBJ2-1; D remains unclear. With 4 bases removed from V and 1 base from J, the gap between germline ends came to 15 bases. The CDR3 covers 16 residues. The germline CDR1 and CDR2 sequences are SGHDT and YYEEEE. The DNA of the CDR3 is TGTGCCAGCAGCCCATACAGCCGATCTTCCTACAATGAGCAGTTCTTC. This codes for CASSPYSRSSYNEQFF.

About this clone: At one end the junction does not follow the germline gene, possibly because of a read error. The chain uses TRBV10-2 and TRBJ1-2, with D possibly matching TRBD1 (6 bases). Germline CDR1 reads WSHSY; CDR2 reads SAAADI. CDR3 length equals 12 residues. DNA of the CDR3: TGCGCCAGCAGTGAAGGGAACAGGGTGGTCTTCTTC. Amino acids: CASSEGNRVVFF.

The rearrangement links TRBV5-5 to TRBJ1-5, with no clear D. The CDR3 is 16 amino acids. CDR1 is SGHKS, CDR2 YYEKEE, per germline (reference sequence). V was cut by 0 bases and J by 0 bases, with 10 bases left in between. CDR3 bases: TGTGCCAGCAGCTTGGCCCCATCCTATAGCAATCAGCCCCAGCATTTT. This encodes CASSLAPSYSNQPQHF.

The V call is TRBV5-1, the J call TRBJ2-1; maybe TRBD1 (5 bases). The CDR3 is 13 residues long. V was shortened by 1 base and J by 5 bases, with 7 bases between the two germline ends. CDR1 SGHRS and CDR2 YFSETQ come from the germline V gene. The chain's CDR3 is CASSLQGDNEQFF. The CDR3, as DNA: TGCGCCAGCAGCTTGCAGGGCGACAATGAGCAGTTCTTC.

The chain couples TRBV3-1 (or the pseudogene TRBV3-2) to TRBJ2-5, with D possibly being TRBD2 (6 bases). This CDR3 contains 14 residues. Looked up from germline, CDR1 is LGHDT and CDR2 is YNNKEL (reference sequence). V was shortened by 0 bases and J by 5 bases, with 10 bases between the two germline ends. CDR3: CASSQEHSGETQYF. CDR3 sequence (DNA): TGTGCCAGCAGCCAAGAACACAGCGGGGAGACCCAGTACTTC.

The V and J genes are TRBV3-1 (or the pseudogene TRBV3-2) and TRBJ2-2; D not resolved. The V gene lost 4 bases and the J gene lost 6 bases, with 9 bases spanning the gap. The CDR3 has 13 amino acids. Germline CDR1 and CDR2: LGHDT and YNNKEL (reference sequence). CDR3 nucleotides: TGTGCCAGCAGCCTGAGGCTGGCCGGGGAGCTGTTTTTT. It is translated as CASSLRLAGELFF.

This rearrangement joins TRBV5-5 to TRBJ2-7; the match to TRBD2 covers 13 bases. V dropped 0 bases and J dropped 4; count of bases not matched to a gene: 10. CDR1 and CDR2 (germline): SGHKS, YYEKEE (reference sequence). The length of the CDR3 is 18 residues. The DNA of the CDR3 is TGTGCCAGCAGCTTGGGGACTAGCGGGAGAACTTCGGGGTACGAGCAGTACTTC. Encoded protein: CASSLGTSGRTSGYEQYF.

The chain uses TRBV14 and TRBJ1-2; 7 bases fit TRBD1. Per germline, CDR1 SGHDN and CDR2 FVKESK. This CDR3 spans 15 amino acids. The trim removed 3 bases at V and 7 bases at J, leaving 11 bases unmatched. This chain's CDR3 is CASSQTGSAVAGYTF. CDR3 in DNA: TGTGCCAGCAGCCAGACAGGGAGCGCTGTAGCTGGCTACACCTTC. Using reference TRBV14 and TRBJ1-2 for the parts outside the CDR3, the full variable domain is EAGVTQFPSHSVIEKGQTVTLRCDPISGHDNLYWYRRVMGKEIKFLLHFVKESKQDESGMPNNRFLAERTGGTYSTLKVQPAELEDSGVYFCASSQTGSAVAGYTFGSGTRLTVV.

This sequence joins TRBV30 and TRBJ2-2; 7 bases map to TRBD1. V shed 4 bases and J 5 bases; nucleotides not matched to a gene: 4. Germline CDR1 is GTSNPN and CDR2 is SVGIG (reference sequence). The CDR3 totals 13 residues. CDR3 nucleotide sequence: TGTGCCTGGACCCAACAGGGGACCGGGGAGCTGTTTTTT. This sequence encodes CAWTQQGTGELFF.

This clone was picked up one time. The chain couples TRBV6-2 or TRBV6-3 to TRBJ1-3, with TRBD1 matching over 7 bases. The CDR3 runs 15 residues. CDR1 and CDR2 (germline): MNHEY, SVGEGT. V shed 3 bases, J shed 2 bases, and the junction held 4 bases outside the gene matches. Here the CDR3 reads CASSYRQGTGNTIYF. DNA of the CDR3: TGTGCCAGCAGTTATCGACAGGGAACTGGAAACACCATATATTTT.

The chain is built from TRBV27 and TRBJ1-5, with TRBD1 as a possible D gene (5 bases). The germline V and J ends were trimmed by 2 bases and 6 bases, with 11 bases remaining between them. Germline V gene data show CDR1 as MNHEY and CDR2 as SMNVEV (reference sequence). The CDR3 has 14 residues. The CDR3 region has the DNA TGTGCCAGCAGTTTAGTGGGGCGGGGTCAGCCCCAGCATTTT. Its translation: CASSLVGRGQPQHF.